This T cell receptor beta chain was documented in a study of cytomegalovirus exposure and HLA in healthy donors. The study's findings and limits: Near-uniform donor sequencing depth was presumed by presence/absence analyses.

Germline V lookup: CDR1 SGDLS, CDR2 YYNGEE. The CDR3 is made up of 15 amino acids. V gave up 2 bases and J gave up 3 bases; unmatched junction bases: 6. Primers included in the PCR were 60 Vbeta and 13 Jbeta primers. Produced via immunoSEQ multiplex PCR; TCRdb's table is partial and in-frame only. Among 99,000 or so clones, roughly 75% were seen once, and the ten largest hold roughly 1.9%. Turning to this clone: The antigen is not known.

The material sequenced was PBMCs. The chain couples TRBV9 to TRBJ2-5; 8 bases align to TRBD2. The TCR sequence derives from a woman aged 40-49 years in good health and CMV-seronegative. CDR3 DNA sequence: TGTGCCAGCAGCGTCGATGGGACTAGAAAAGAGACCCAGTACTTC. As protein: CASSVDGTRKETQYF.